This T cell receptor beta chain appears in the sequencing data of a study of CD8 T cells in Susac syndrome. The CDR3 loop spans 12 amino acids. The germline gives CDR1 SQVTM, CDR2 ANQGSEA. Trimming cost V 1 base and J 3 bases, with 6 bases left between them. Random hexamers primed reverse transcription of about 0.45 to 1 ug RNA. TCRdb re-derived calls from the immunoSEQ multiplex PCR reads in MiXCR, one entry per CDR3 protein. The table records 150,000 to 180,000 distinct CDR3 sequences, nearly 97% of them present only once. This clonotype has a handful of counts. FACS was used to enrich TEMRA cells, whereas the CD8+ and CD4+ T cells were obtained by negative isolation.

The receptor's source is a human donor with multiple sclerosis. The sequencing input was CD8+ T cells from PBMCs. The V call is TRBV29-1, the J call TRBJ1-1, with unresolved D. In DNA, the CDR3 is TGCAGCGTTGAAGGGGCAGACACTGAAGCTTTCTTT. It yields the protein CSVEGADTEAFF.